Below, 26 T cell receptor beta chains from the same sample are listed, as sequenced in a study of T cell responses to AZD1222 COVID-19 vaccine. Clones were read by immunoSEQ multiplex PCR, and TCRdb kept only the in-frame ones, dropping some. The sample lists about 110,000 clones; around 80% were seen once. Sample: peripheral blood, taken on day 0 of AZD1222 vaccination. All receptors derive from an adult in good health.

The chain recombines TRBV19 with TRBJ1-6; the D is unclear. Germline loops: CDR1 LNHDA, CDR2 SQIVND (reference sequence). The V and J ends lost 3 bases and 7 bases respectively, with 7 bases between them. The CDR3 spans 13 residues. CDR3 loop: CASSILGNSPLHF. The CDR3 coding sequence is TGTGCCAGTAGTATTTTGGGGAATTCACCCCTCCACTTT.

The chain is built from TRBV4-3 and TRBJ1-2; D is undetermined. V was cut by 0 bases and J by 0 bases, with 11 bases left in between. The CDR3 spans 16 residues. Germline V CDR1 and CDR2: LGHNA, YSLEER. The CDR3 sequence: CASSQEIAVANYGYTF. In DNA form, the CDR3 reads TGCGCCAGCAGCCAAGAGATCGCGGTAGCTAACTATGGCTACACCTTC.

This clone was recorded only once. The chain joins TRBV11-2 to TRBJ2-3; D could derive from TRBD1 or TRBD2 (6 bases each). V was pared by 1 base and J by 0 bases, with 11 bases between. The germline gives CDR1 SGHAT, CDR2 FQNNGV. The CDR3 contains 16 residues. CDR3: CASSLGRGSSTDTQYF. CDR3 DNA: TGTGCCAGCAGCTTAGGGAGGGGGAGTAGCACAGATACGCAGTATTTT.

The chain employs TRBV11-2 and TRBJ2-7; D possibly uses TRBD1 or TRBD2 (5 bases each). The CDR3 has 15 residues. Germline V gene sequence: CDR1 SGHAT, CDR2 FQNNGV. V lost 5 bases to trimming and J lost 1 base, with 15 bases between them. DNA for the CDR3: TGTGCCAGCAGCGAGGGACGGTGGCAGTCCTACGAGCAGTACTTC. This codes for CASSEGRWQSYEQYF.

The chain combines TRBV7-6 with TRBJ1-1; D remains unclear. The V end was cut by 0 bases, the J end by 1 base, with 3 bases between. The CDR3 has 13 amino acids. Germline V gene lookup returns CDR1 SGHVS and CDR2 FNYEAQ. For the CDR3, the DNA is TGTGCCAGCAGCTTAGCAGCGAACACTGAAGCTTTCTTT. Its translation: CASSLAANTEAFF. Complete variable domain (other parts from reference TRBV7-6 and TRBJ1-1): GAGVSQSPRYKVTKRGQDVALRCDPISGHVSLYWYRQALGQGPEFLTYFNYEAQQDKSGLPNDRFSAERPEGSISTLTIQRTEQRDSAMYRCASSLAANTEAFFGQGTRLTVV.

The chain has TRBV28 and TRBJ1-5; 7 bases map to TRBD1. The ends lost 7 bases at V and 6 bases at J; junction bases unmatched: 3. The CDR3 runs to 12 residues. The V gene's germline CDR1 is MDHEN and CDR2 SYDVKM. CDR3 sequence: CASKGGSQPQHF. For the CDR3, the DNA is TGTGCCAGCAAAGGGGGCTCTCAGCCCCAGCATTTT.

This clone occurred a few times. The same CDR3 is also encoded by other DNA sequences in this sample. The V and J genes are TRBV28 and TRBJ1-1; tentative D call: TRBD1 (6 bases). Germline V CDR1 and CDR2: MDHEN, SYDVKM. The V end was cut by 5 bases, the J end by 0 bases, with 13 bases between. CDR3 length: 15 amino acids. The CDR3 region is CASSPNRALNTEAFF. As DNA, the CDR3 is TGTGCCAGCAGTCCAAACAGGGCGCTGAACACTGAAGCTTTCTTT.

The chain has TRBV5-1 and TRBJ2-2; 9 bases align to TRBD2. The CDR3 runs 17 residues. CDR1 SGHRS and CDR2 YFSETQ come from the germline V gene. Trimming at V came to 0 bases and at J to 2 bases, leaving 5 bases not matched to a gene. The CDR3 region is CASSLEAGGPNTGELFF. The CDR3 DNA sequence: TGCGCCAGCAGCTTGGAGGCGGGAGGGCCTAACACCGGGGAGCTGTTTTTT.

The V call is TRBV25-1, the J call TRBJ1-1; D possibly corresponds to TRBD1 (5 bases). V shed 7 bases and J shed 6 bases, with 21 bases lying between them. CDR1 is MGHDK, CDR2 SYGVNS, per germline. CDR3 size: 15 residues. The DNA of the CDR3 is TGTGCCAGCACCGATGCCAGTAGGGGCAACGCTGAAGCTTTCTTT. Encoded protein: CASTDASRGNAEAFF. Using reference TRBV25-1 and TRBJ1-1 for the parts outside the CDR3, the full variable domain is EADIYQTPRYLVIGTGKKITLECSQTMGHDKMYWYQQDPGMELHLIHYSYGVNSTEKGDLSSESTVSRIRTEHFPLTLESARPSHTSQYLCASTDASRGNAEAFFGQGTRLTVV.

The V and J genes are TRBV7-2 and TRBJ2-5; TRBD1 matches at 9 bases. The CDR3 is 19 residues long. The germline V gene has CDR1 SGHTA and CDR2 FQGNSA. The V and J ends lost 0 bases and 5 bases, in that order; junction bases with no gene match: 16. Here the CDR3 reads CASSLARGTGRFFKETQYF. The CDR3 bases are TGTGCCAGCAGCTTAGCGCGAGGGACAGGGAGGTTTTTCAAGGAGACCCAGTACTTC. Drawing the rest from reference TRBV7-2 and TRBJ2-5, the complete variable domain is GAGVSQSPSNKVTEKGKDVELRCDPISGHTALYWYRQSLGQGLEFLIYFQGNSAPDKSGLPSDRFSAERTGGSVSTLTIQRTQQEDSAVYLCASSLARGTGRFFKETQYFGPGTRLLVL.

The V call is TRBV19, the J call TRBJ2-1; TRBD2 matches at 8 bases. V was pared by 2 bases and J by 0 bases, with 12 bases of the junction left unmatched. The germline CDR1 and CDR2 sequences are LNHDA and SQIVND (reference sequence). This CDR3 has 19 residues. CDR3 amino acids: CASSIRREVIRSSYNEQFF. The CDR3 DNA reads TGTGCCAGTAGTATAAGGCGGGAGGTCATCAGGAGCTCCTACAATGAGCAGTTCTTC.

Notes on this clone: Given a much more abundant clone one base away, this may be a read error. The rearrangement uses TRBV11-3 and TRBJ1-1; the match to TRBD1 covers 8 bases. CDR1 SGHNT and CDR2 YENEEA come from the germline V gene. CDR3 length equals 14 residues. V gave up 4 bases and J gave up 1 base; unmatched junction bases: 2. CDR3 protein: CASSSQGENTEAFF. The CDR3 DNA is TGTGCCAGCAGCTCACAGGGGGAGAACACTGAAGCTTTCTTT. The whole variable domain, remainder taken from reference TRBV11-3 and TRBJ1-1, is EAGVVQSPRYKIIEKKQPVAFWCNPISGHNTLYWYLQNLGQGPELLIRYENEEAVDDSQLPKDRFSAERLKGVDSTLKIQPAELGDSAVYLCASSSQGENTEAFFGQGTRLTVV.

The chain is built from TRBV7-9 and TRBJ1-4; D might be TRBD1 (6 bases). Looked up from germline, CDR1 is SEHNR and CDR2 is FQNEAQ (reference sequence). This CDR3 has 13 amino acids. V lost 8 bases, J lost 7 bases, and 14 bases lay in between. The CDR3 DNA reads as TGTGCCAGCCGTGGGACATTGGGTGAAAAACTGTTTTTT. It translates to CASRGTLGEKLFF.

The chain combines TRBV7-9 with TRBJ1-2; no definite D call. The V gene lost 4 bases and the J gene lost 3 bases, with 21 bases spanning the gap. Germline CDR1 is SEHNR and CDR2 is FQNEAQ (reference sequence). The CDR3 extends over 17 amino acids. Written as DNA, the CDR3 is TGTGCCAGCAGCTCAAGGACCGCCCTTTCCCCTGACTATGGCTACACCTTC. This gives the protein CASSSRTALSPDYGYTF.

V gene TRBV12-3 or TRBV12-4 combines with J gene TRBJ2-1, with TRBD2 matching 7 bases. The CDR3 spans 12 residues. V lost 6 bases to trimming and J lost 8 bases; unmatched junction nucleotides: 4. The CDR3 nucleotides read TGTGCCAGCAGCCGGACTAGATATGAGCAGTTCTTC. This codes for CASSRTRYEQFF.

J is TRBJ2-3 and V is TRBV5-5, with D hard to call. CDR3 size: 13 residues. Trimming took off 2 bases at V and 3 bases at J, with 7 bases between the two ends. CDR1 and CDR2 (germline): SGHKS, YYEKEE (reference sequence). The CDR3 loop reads CASSLSLTDTQYF. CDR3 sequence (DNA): TGTGCCAGCAGCTTAAGTCTTACAGATACGCAGTATTTT.

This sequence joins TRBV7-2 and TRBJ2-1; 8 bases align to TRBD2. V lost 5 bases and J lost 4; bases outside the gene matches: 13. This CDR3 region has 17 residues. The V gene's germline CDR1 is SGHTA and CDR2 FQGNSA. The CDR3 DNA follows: TGTGCCAGCAGCCGCCGGGGCGGGACTAGTGGGTACAATGAGCAGTTCTTC. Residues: CASSRRGGTSGYNEQFF.

The CDR3 sequence: CASSPRTSGKGNEQFF. The CDR3 nucleotides are TGTGCCAGCTCACCCAGGACTAGCGGGAAGGGCAATGAGCAGTTCTTC. The chain links TRBV18 to TRBJ2-1, with TRBD2 matching over 12 bases. Germline V gene data show CDR1 as KGHSH and CDR2 as LQKENI. The CDR3 has 16 residues. Trimming removed 3 bases from V and 6 bases from J; junction bases left unmatched: 6.

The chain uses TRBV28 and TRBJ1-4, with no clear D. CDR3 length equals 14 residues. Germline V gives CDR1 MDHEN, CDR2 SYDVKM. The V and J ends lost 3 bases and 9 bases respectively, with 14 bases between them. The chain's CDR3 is CASSFLGVEKKLFF. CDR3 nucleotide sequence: TGTGCCAGCAGTTTCTTGGGTGTGGAGAAAAAACTGTTTTTT.

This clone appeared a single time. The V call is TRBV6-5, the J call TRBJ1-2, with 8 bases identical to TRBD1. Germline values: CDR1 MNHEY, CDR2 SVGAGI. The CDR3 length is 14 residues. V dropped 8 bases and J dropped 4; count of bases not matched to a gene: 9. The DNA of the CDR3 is TGTGCCAGCGGGACCCAGGGGGCCGGCTATGGCTACACCTTC. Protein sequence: CASGTQGAGYGYTF.

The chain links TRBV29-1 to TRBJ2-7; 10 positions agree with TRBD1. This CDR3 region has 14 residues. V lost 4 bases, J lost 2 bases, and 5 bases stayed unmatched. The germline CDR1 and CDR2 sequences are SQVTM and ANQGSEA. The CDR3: CSVVTGTGAYEQYF. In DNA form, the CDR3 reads TGCAGCGTTGTTACCGGGACAGGGGCCTACGAGCAGTACTTC.

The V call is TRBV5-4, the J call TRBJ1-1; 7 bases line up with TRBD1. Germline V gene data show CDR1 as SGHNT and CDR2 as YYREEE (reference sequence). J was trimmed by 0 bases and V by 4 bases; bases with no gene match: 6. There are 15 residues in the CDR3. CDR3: CASSTRDSMNTEAFF. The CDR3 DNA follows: TGTGCCAGCAGCACCCGGGACAGCATGAACACTGAAGCTTTCTTT.

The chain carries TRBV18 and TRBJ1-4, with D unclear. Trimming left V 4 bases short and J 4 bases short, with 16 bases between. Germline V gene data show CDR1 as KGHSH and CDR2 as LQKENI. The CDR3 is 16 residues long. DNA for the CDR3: TGTGCCAGCTCACTGTCGACACCTAAGAGTAATGAAAAACTGTTTTTT. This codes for CASSLSTPKSNEKLFF.

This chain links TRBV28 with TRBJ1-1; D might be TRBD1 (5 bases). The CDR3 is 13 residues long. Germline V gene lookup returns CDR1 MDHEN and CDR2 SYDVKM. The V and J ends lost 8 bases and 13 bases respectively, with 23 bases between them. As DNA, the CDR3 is TGTGCCAGCCGGGCACAGAGCCATGAAGGGGTTTTCTTT. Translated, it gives CASRAQSHEGVFF. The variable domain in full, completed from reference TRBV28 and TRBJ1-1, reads DVKVTQSSRYLVKRTGEKVFLECVQDMDHENMFWYRQDPGLGLRLIYFSYDVKMKEKGDIPEGYSVSREKKERFSLILESASTNQTSMYLCASRAQSHEGVFFGQGTRLTVV.

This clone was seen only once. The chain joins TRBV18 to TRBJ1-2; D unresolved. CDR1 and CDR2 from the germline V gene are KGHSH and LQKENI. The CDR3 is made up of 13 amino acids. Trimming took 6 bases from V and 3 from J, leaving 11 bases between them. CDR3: CASSLSQDYGYTF. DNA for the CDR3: TGTGCCAGCTCGCTCAGCCAGGACTATGGCTACACCTTC.

CDR3 DNA: TGTGCCAGCAGTTCCCCGGGGACAGGGGTCTACGAGCAGTACTTC. Translation gives CASSSPGTGVYEQYF. The chain carries TRBV6-2 or TRBV6-3 and TRBJ2-7, with TRBD1 identical over 10 bases. CDR1 is MNHEY, CDR2 SVGEGT, per germline. This CDR3 is built from 15 residues. Unmatched junction bases numbered 6, after V lost 4 bases and J lost 3 bases.